This T cell receptor (beta chain) is drawn from a study of cytomegalovirus exposure and HLA in healthy donors. A note on this clone: Its matching antigen is unknown.

With 4 bases removed from V and 5 bases from J, the gap between germline ends came to 11 bases. There are 14 residues in the CDR3. In germline, CDR1 is LGHNA, CDR2 YNFKEQ. Separation from the approximately 710-subject first cohort characterized the roughly 130-subject validation cohort, to which the donors belonged. Produced via immunoSEQ multiplex PCR; TCRdb's table is partial and in-frame only. The sample gives 100,000 or so clones, roughly 87% of which show up once; 6.3% is in the top ten. Overall study results and limits: Cytomegalovirus association was listed for 150 or so TCR beta chains. In vitro work confirmed that three CMV-associated chains recognize CMV antigens.

V and J are TRBV4-2 and TRBJ1-4, with a weak D call TRBD1 (6 bases). Sequencing was performed on PBMCs. This receptor was obtained from a man aged 18 to 35 in good health and CMV-seropositive. CDR3 bases: TGTGCCAGCAGCCGGACAGAATTCAATGAAAAACTGTTTTTT. Encoded protein: CASSRTEFNEKLFF.